The T cell receptor beta chain under discussion was sequenced for a study of CD8+ T cells in alopecia areata. The germline V and J ends were trimmed by 2 bases and 7 bases, with 15 bases remaining between them. This CDR3 is 13 amino acids long. Looked up from germline, CDR1 is SQVTM and CDR2 is ANQGSEA. Regarding treatment: oral pan-JAK inhibitor, 5-10 mg twice daily. This clone has more than one count but fewer than ten. The antigen is unknown. Extracted from the samples, RNA was reverse transcribed into cDNA to serve as the sequencing template. Assay: immunoSEQ multiplex PCR; the TCRdb copy retains only in-frame clones and omits some. The repertoire consists of 110,000 or so clones, with less than 70% occurring once and the leading ten covering 3% to 4%. General study findings and limits: Researchers say the link of baseline CD8+ expansion to response remains uncertain, with one nonresponder.

The material was CD4+ T cells sorted from blood, obtained at week 24, from a patient treated with tofacitinib. The sequence was obtained from a human donor with alopecia areata. The genes are TRBV29-1 and TRBJ2-7; perhaps TRBD2 as D (6 bases). This chain's CDR3 is CSVEREESGEQYF. The CDR3 DNA is TGCAGCGTTGAAAGGGAGGAGTCCGGGGAGCAGTACTTC.